In its sample, the clone carrying this TCR beta chain ranks as medium-sized. The antigen remains undetermined. The data stem from a study of T-cell memory formation after mild COVID-19. For the study at large: TCR clusters were mostly confined to one donor each.

Overall study results and limits: The study found contracting CD4+ clones mainly in CM and EM and contracting CD8+ clones in EMRA.

V lost 3 bases, J lost 6 bases, and 17 bases lay in between. This CDR3 comprises 15 residues. CDR1 MDHEN and CDR2 SYDVKM come from the germline V gene. 5'RACE primed at constant segments yielded TCR alpha and TCR beta cDNA libraries bearing sample barcodes and UMIs. TCRdb re-called the 5' RACE reads with MiXCR, one entry per CDR3 protein. The repertoire holds approximately 430,000 distinct CDR3 sequences, 20% to 30% seen once, with roughly 13% in the top ten. Material for sequencing was PBMCs or a T cell subset sorted from them (not recorded which). The chain employs TRBV28 and TRBJ1-1; tentative D call: TRBD1 (6 bases). The TCR comes from an adult woman who had mild COVID-19 (a few samples of this study predate the infection). Cell type and time point are not known. CDR3 sequence: CASSLRQGIVAEAFF. In DNA form, the CDR3 reads TGTGCCAGCAGTTTGAGGCAGGGGATCGTAGCTGAAGCTTTCTTT.